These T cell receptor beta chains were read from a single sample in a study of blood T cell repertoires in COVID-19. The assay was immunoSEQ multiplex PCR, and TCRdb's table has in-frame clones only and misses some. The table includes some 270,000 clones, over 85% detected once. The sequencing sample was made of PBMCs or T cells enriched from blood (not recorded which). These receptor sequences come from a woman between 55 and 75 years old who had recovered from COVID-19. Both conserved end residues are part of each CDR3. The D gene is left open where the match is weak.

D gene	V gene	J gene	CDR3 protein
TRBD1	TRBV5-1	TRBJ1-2	CASRTAQGDGYTF
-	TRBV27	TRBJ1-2	CASSLSGVYGYTF
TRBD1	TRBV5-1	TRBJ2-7	CASSHTTGVEQYF
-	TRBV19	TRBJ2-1	CASKGERAAYNEQFF
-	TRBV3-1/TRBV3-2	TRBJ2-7	CASSQDLLGEGEQYF
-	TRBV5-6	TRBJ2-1	CASSETGGDNEQFF
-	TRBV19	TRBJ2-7	CASSSAGTYEQYF
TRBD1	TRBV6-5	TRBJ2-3	CAGAYRDRGKEGRYF
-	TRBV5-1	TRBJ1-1	CASSSLGPMNTEAFF
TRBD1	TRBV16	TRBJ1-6	CASSQRGRGLNSPLHF
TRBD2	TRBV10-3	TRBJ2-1	CAISDSIGGSDEQFF
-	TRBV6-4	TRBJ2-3	CASSDRETDTQYF
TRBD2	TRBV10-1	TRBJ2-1	CASSGGVHEQFF
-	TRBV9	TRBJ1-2	CASSGGGIGGYTF
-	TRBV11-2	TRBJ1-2	CASSSGINYGYTF
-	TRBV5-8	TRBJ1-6	CASWGQHNSPLHF
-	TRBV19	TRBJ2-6	CASSIVEAPGANVLTF
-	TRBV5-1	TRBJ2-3	CASSLQGTDTQYF
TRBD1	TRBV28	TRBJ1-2	CASSLRTGGPPNTGYTF
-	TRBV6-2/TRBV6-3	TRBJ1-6	CASSSQVESSYNSPLHF
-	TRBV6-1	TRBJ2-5	CASSEGQGGETQYF
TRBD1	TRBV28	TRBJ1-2	CASTGQGYSYGYTF
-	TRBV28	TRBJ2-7	CASSLSGYEQYF
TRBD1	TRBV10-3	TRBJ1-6	CAITARGTDSPLHF
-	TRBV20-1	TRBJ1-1	CSASHQGTEAFF
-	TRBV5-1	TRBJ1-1	CASSRAPGRGAEAFF